This T cell receptor (beta chain) was obtained from a study of naive and memory T cell subsets (dated by TCRdb to about 2017). With respect to the entire study: The study applied an open-source, UMI-based TCR alpha and beta sequencing pipeline to sorted naive and memory peripheral blood T cell subsets. RNA was DNase-treated and reverse transcribed with TCR constant-region primers, mostly using SuperScript III. The functional CMV T cell responses agreed completely with IgG serology results.

On the study overall, not on this receptor specifically: In both CD4 and CD8 cells, a rise in Gini index and a fall in Shannon and inverse Simpson diversity were observed from naive through CM, EM and EMRA. Following error correction, more than 95% of naive TCR sequences occurred only once, which made naive abundance distributions much steeper than those of memory subsets. Clonotypes were defined as single alpha or beta chain sequences, not paired alpha/beta receptors. The repertoire findings for the naive and memory subsets could not be validated, as no ground truth was available. RNA-based TCR counts may be affected by expression changes linked to T cell activation and differentiation. A few larger clonotypes were found in naive repertoires, especially CD8, and these larger clonotypes were possibly memory cells re-expressing CD45RA. The abundance of TCRs followed a power law with an exponent that differed between naive and memory subsets yet stayed consistent across the three individuals.

From the second PCR step on, the TCR alpha and beta chain libraries were amplified in separate reactions. To determine each donor's CMV status, fresh PBMCs were stimulated overnight with CMV viral lysate, and IFNgamma production from CD4+ T cells was then assessed. CD4 T cells were positively selected with Miltenyi beads, followed by positive selection of CD8 T cells from the CD4-negative fraction. Cells were stained for CD3, CD4, CD8, CD45RA, CD27 and a live/dead dye and were sorted on a BD Aria II into four subsets based on CD45RA and CD27. Blood came from a few healthy volunteers, each fractionated into CD4 and CD8 T cells and then into four differentiation subsets. Around 130 ml of peripheral blood was taken from each donor, and PBMC were separated by density-gradient centrifugation on Ficoll-Paque PLUS. After sorting, cells were lysed in RLT buffer, RNA was extracted using a Qiagen RNeasy kit, and the extracted RNA was stored at -80 degrees C.

CDR1 and CDR2 are drawn from the germline V gene: SQVTM, ANQGSEA. Taken from cysteine to phenylalanine, the CDR3 has 10 residues. Only CDR3 DNA remains: 30 bases, in frame from the first base. Between the V and J ends, shortened by 4 bases and 11 bases respectively, the junction contains 11 bases. Libraries came from UMI-ligation and nested PCR. An equimolar mix of two oligonucleotides covering both TRBC1 and TRBC2 was used as the beta constant-region primer. The ligated cDNA went through four rounds of PCR with nested alpha and beta constant-region primers together with the SP2 primer. A single-stranded oligonucleotide containing the SP2 primer and a 12-nucleotide UMI was joined to the 3' end of the cDNA by T4 RNA ligase 1. Incubation of the ligation reaction was carried out at 16 degrees C for roughly 20-25 hours. To avoid over-amplification, PCR2 was usually performed as a SYBR Green qPCR and halted once a predetermined threshold was reached. Every purification after the first one was done using Agencourt AMPure XP magnetic beads. Library amounts were measured by Qubit and library quality was assessed on a TapeStation, where the main peak was expected at around 650 bp. Sequencing of the pooled libraries was done on an Illumina MiSeq using v2 2x251 paired-end kits, which typically yielded roughly 0.95-2.2 million reads per sample. Each sample's library went into the pool at roughly 4.4 nM, and about 4.5-8% PhiX was added to help with cluster recognition. Concerning the study's data processing: Using tag matching that tolerated one base-pair mismatch, Decombinator assigned V and J genes to FASTQ reads that had been processed by Demultiplexor. Collapsinator used UMIs to correct both sequencing errors and frequency errors arising from PCR heterogeneity. TCRs were translated and CDR3s were extracted from the conserved cysteine to the FGXG phenylalanine by CDR3Translator, with non-productive sequences being flagged. Gini, Shannon entropy and inverse Simpson indices were calculated on repertoires that had been subsampled to equal numbers of UMI-defined TCRs. Clonotype abundance distributions were fitted to a power law by maximum likelihood within the linear range. On one naive CD8 sample, the pipeline and MIGEC gave similar UMI counts, unique TCR numbers and clonal distributions. In one analysis, naive TCRs also found in any memory subset of the same donor were removed from the naive repertoire. The repertoires were searched for just under 7,500 CMV-associated CDR3 sequences that had been compiled from VDJdb and a published dataset. TCRdb passed the public sequencing reads through fastp at Q25 and MiXCR, retaining productive beta sequences. Identical CDR3 proteins give one entry, which carries the most common genes and DNA. The V and J calls shown here were made by TCRdb, not taken from the authors' results. The sample table holds just over 80,000 distinct CDR3 sequences, of which 9% to 9.5% were seen once. The ten largest clones take up 1.2% of the sample.

A remark on this clonotype: Which antigen it targets is not known. Base qualities are not recorded, but no much larger clone differs from it by a single base.

This sequence uses TRBV29-1 and TRBJ1-1; no confident D gene assignment can be made. This TCR derives from a human donor in good health. Sequences were obtained from naive CD8+ T cells from blood. Explained via the paper, the cell subset or site label denotes: naive T cells, CD45RA high CD27+. At the DNA level, the sequence is TGCAGCGTTGGGGTTGGAACGGCTTTCTTT. The translation is CSVGVGTAFF.